This TCR beta chain was retrieved from a study of blood T cell repertoires in COVID-19. About the study: PBMCs, B-cell-depleted T cells, or T cells provided the cDNA or gDNA that made up the material.

Source study methods: Amplified reference gene primers provided the basis for estimating nucleated cell counts. Sequencing used immunoSEQ multiplex PCR; TCRdb keeps in-frame clones, though not all of them. The V and J calls and the clone size are those of that table, but D and trimming were determined from the DNA. The table includes about 240,000 clones, 82% detected once. What was sequenced was peripheral blood. The TCR sequence derives from a woman aged 55-70 years with active or convalescent COVID-19.

The CDR3 DNA sequence: TGTGCCAGCAGCCAAGGCAACAGTGGAGGAGAGACCCAGTACTTC. Protein sequence: CASSQGNSGGETQYF. V gene TRBV14 combines with J gene TRBJ2-5; tentatively, D is TRBD2 (5 bases). Germline-derived CDR1 and CDR2 are SGHDN and FVKESK. The V gene lost 1 base and the J gene lost 4 bases, with 13 bases spanning the gap. The CDR3 runs 15 residues.